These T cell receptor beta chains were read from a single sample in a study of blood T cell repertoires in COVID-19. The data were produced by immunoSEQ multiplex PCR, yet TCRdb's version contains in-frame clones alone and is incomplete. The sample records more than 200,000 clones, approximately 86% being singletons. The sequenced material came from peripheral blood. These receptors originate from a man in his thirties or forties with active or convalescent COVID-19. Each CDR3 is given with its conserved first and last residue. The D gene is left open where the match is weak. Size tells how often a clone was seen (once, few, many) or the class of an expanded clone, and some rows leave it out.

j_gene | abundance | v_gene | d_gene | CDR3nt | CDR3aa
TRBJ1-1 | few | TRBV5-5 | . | TGTGCCAGCAGCTTGTGGGCAGGGAGGGCTTTCTTT | CASSLWAGRAFF
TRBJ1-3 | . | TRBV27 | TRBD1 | TGTGCCAGCAGTTATCCGGGACAGGGGGCCTTATCAAACACCATATATTTT | CASSYPGQGALSNTIYF
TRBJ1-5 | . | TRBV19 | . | TGTGCCAGTAGTATAGATTCCTTTGCCCGGGTCCATCAGCCCCAGCATTTT | CASSIDSFARVHQPQHF
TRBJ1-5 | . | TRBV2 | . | TGTGCCAGCCGTACCTGGTCCGGGGGTAGCTATCAGCCCCAGCATTTT | CASRTWSGGSYQPQHF
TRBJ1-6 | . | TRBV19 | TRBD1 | TGTGCCAGTAGCCAAGGACAGGGTGATAATTCACCCCTCCACTTT | CASSQGQGDNSPLHF
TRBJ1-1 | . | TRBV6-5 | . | TGTGCCAGCGGCCCCCAATACACTGAAGCTTTCTTT | CASGPQYTEAFF
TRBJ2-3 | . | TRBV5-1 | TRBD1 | TGCGCCAGCAGCGGGGGACAGGGGACTAACACAGATACGCAGTATTTT | CASSGGQGTNTDTQYF
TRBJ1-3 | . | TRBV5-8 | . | TGTGCCAGCAGCTTGGGAGCGGGGTCTGGAAACACCATATATTTT | CASSLGAGSGNTIYF
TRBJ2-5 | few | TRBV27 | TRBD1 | TGTGCCAGCAGTATCCTCGCGGGGACAGGAGAGACCCAGTACTTC | CASSILAGTGETQYF
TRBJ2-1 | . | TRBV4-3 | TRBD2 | TGCGCCAGCAGCCAAGGCCTAACCGGGACTAGCTTAAGGCGTGAGCAGTTCTTC | CASSQGLTGTSLRREQFF
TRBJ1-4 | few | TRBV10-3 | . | TGTGCCATCAGTGAGGGGCAAGCGGAGGAAAAACTGTTTTTT | CAISEGQAEEKLFF
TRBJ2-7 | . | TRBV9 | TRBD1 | TGTGCCAGCAGCGTAGCCGAAGGATCCCCGGGACAGGGCTACGAGCAGTACTTC | CASSVAEGSPGQGYEQYF
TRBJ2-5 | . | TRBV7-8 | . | TGTGCCAGCAGCCCCAGCGGAATCCAAGAGACCCAGTACTTC | CASSPSGIQETQYF
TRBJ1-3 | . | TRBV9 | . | TGTGCCAGCAGCGCATTCGGCACGGAGGTCTCTGGAAACACCATATATTTT | CASSAFGTEVSGNTIYF
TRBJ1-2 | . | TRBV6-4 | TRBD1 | TGTGCCAGCACCCCAAGGGCGGGACAGTTTTATGGCTACACCTTC | CASTPRAGQFYGYTF
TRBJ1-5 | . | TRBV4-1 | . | TGCGCCAGCAGGGAGGGGGGGACCAGCAATCAGCCCCAGCATTTT | CASREGGTSNQPQHF
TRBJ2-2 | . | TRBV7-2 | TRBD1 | TGTGCCAGCAGCTCTCAGGGGGCTCGGAACACCGGGGAGCTGTTTTTT | CASSSQGARNTGELFF
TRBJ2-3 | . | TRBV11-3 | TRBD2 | TGTGCCAGCAGCTTAGACTCCGGACTAGCGGGGGACATAGATACGCAGTATTTT | CASSLDSGLAGDIDTQYF
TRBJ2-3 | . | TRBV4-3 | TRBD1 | TGCGCCAGCAGCCAGGGGACCGACAGGGCTACAGATACGCAGTATTTT | CASSQGTDRATDTQYF
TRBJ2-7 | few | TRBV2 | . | TGTGCCAGCTCTGAGGCTTGGGAGCAGTACTTC | CASSEAWEQYF
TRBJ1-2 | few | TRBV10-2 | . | TGCGCCAGCACCGGGGGGGATAACTATGGCTACACCTTC | CASTGGDNYGYTF
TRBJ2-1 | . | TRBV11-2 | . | TGTGCCAGCAGCTTTCGTGAGAACTGGAATGAGCAGTTCTTC | CASSFRENWNEQFF
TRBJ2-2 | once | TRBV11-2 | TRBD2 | TGTGCCAGCAGCTCCCAGGGACTAGCGGGATTTTTACCCGGGGAGCTGTTTTTT | CASSSQGLAGFLPGELFF
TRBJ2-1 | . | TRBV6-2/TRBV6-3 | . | TGTGCCAGCAGTTCCCCTAATGTCCCTAGCTCCTACAATGAGCAGTTCTTC | CASSSPNVPSSYNEQFF
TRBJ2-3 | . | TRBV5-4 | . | TGTGCCAGCAGCTTGGGGCTTGCCACAGATACGCAGTATTTT | CASSLGLATDTQYF
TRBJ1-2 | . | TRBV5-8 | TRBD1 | TGTGCCAGCAGCTTGGGAGTTGGACAGGGACAGGGCTACACCTTC | CASSLGVGQGQGYTF
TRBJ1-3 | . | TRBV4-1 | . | TGCGCCAGCAGCCAGCTCCAGGGGTCTGGAAACACCATATATTTT | CASSQLQGSGNTIYF
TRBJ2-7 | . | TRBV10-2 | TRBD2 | TGCGCCAGCAGACCGGGACTAGCGGGTTCGTACGAGCAGTACTTC | CASRPGLAGSYEQYF
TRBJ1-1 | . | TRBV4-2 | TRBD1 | TGTGCCAGCAGCCAAGAGGGGGACAGGGGGTTAACTGAAGCTTTCTTT | CASSQEGDRGLTEAFF
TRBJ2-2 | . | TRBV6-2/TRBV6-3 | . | TGTGCCAGCAGTGGGGGCGTAGCGGGCGTTAACACCGGGGAGCTGTTTTTT | CASSGGVAGVNTGELFF
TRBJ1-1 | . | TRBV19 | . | TGTGCCAGCAGACCGGGACATAACATGAACACTGAAGCTTTCTTT | CASRPGHNMNTEAFF
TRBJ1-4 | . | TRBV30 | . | TGTGCCTGGAGTGTACGGGAAAAACTGTTTTTT | CAWSVREKLFF
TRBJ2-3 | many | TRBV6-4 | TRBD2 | TGTGCCAGCAGTGACTCTAGCGGGGGGGCAGATACGCAGTATTTT | CASSDSSGGADTQYF
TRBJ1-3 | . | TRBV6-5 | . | TGTGCCAGCAGTTACTCGAATTGGGGAGCTGGAAACACCATATATTTT | CASSYSNWGAGNTIYF
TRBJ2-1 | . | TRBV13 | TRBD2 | TGTGCCAGCACCCTTTTTACAGCGGGGGGGCTGAATGAGCAGTTCTTC | CASTLFTAGGLNEQFF
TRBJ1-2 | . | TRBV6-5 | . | TGTGCCAGCAGTTACTCTTTCACAGGAGGGCGCTATGGCTACACCTTC | CASSYSFTGGRYGYTF
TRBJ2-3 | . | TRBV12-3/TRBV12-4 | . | TGTGCCAGCAGGATCGGGGGAACAGATACGCAGTATTTT | CASRIGGTDTQYF
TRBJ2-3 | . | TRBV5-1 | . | TGCGCCAGCAGCTCCGTTTTAACAGGGCACACAGATACGCAGTATTTT | CASSSVLTGHTDTQYF
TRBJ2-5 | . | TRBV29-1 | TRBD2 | TGCAGCGTTGATCGGGGGAGGGGTGAGACCCAGTACTTC | CSVDRGRGETQYF
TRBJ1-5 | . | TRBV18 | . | TGTGCCAGCTCACCACAGGGGAATCAGCCCCAGCATTTT | CASSPQGNQPQHF
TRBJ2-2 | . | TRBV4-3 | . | TGCGCCAGCAGCTGGGATCGGGGGGCTAACACCGGGGAGCTGTTTTTT | CASSWDRGANTGELFF
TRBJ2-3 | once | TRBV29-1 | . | TGCAGCGTATCAGGGACTAGCACAGATACGCAGTATTTT | CSVSGTSTDTQYF
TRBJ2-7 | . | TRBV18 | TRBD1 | TGTGCCAGCTCACCCGTGGGACAGGGATGGGAGCAGTACTTC | CASSPVGQGWEQYF
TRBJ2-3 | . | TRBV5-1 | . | TGCGCCAGCAGCTCAAATTCCGGGACTGCCACTAGCACAGATACGCAGTATTTT | CASSSNSGTATSTDTQYF
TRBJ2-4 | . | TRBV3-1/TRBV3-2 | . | TGTGCCAGCAGCCACCCGGGGGGCGCCAAAAACATTCAGTACTTC | CASSHPGGAKNIQYF
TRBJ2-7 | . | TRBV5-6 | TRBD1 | TGTGCCAGCAGCTTTACCGGGACAGGGGGTTCCTACGAGCAGTACTTC | CASSFTGTGGSYEQYF
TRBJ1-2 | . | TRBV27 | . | TGTGCCAGCAGTCACGGACAGCTCCCCTATGGCTACACCTTC | CASSHGQLPYGYTF
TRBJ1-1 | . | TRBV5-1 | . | TGCGCCAGCAGCCCCCTTGGAGGGACCACTGAAGCTTTCTTT | CASSPLGGTTEAFF
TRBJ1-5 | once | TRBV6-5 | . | TGTGCCAGCAGTTACGGGGAGAATCAGCCCCAGCATTTT | CASSYGENQPQHF
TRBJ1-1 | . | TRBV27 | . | TGTGCCAGCGGGGGCAGGGAGGGGCGTATAGCTTTCTTT | CASGGREGRIAFF
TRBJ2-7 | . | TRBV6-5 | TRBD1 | TGTGCCAGCACTCCCCAGGGGGATTCCCACGAGCAGTACTTC | CASTPQGDSHEQYF
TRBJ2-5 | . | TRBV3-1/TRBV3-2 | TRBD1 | TGTGCCAGCAGCGAACCGGGACAGGGTAACCAAGAGACCCAGTACTTC | CASSEPGQGNQETQYF
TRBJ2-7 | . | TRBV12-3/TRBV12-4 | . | TGTGCCAGCAGTCCCGACACCTACGAGCAGTACTTC | CASSPDTYEQYF
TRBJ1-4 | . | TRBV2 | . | TGTGCCAGCAGTGCACAGCCAACTAATGAAAAACTGTTTTTT | CASSAQPTNEKLFF
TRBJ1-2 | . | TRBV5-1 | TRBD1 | TGCGCCAGCAGTTCTGGGACAGGGGGCGCAGGAAACTATGGCTACACCTTC | CASSSGTGGAGNYGYTF
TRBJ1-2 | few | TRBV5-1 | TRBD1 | TGCGCCAGCAGTCAGAACTCGGGACAGGAGAAGGGCTACACCTTC | CASSQNSGQEKGYTF
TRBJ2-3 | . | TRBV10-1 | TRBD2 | TGCGCCAGCAGTGGTCGGGGGGGGCTTGAAGATACGCAGTATTTT | CASSGRGGLEDTQYF
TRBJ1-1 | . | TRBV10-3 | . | TGTGCCATCAGTGTTCATGAAGGGGCTGAAGCTTTCTTT | CAISVHEGAEAFF